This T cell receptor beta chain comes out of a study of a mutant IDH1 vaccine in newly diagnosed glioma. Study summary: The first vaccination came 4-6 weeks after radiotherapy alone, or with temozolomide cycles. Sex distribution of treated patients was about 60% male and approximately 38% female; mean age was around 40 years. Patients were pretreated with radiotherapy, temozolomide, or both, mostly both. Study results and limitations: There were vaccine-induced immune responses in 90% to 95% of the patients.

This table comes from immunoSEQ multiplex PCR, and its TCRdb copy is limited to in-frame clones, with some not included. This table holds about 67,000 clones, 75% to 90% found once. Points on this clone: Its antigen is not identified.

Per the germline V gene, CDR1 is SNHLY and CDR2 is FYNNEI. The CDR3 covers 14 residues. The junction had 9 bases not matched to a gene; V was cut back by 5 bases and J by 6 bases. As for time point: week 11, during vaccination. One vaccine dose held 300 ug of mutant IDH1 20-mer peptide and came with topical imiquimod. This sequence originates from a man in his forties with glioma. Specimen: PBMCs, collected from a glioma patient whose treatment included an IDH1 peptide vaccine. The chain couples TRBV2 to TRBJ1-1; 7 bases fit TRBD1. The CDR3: CASSSRTGMPEAFF. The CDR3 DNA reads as TGTGCCAGCAGTTCCCGGACAGGTATGCCTGAAGCTTTCTTT.